These 28 T cell receptor beta chains were all obtained from the same sample, sequenced in a study of PD-L1 blockade in urothelial cancer. Time point meaning: pretreatment peripheral blood. Sequencing was performed with immunoSEQ multiplex PCR; in TCRdb, only in-frame clones are kept and a portion is missing. The sample consists of 98,000 or so clones, almost 90% of them appearing once. This specimen consisted of PBMCs, obtained around atezolizumab (anti-PD-L1) treatment. These receptors all stem from a man between 60 and 75 years old with urothelial cancer.

This chain joins TRBV19 and TRBJ2-1; 12 positions agree with TRBD1. Germline V lookup: CDR1 LNHDA, CDR2 SQIVND (reference sequence). The V segment lost 2 bases and the J segment 9 bases; nucleotides outside the gene matches: 11. There are 17 residues in the CDR3. The DNA for the CDR3 is TGTGCCAGTAGTATATGGCATGGGACAGGGGGCCTCACTGAGCAGTTCTTC. Protein sequence: CASSIWHGTGGLTEQFF.

The chain carries TRBV14 and TRBJ2-1, with unresolved D. The germline gives CDR1 SGHDN, CDR2 FVKESK. The CDR3 consists of 16 residues. V dropped 0 bases and J dropped 0 bases, with 9 bases sitting between them. CDR3: CASSQDWSSSYNEQFF. The CDR3, as DNA: TGTGCCAGCAGCCAAGACTGGAGTAGCTCCTACAATGAGCAGTTCTTC.

The V and J genes are TRBV7-2 and TRBJ2-1; tentatively, D is TRBD1 (8 bases). Trimming took off 9 bases at V and 8 bases at J, with 20 bases between the two ends. Germline loops: CDR1 SGHTA, CDR2 FQGNSA. The CDR3 is made up of 14 amino acids. The CDR3 protein is CASSPWTGRDEQFF. As DNA, the CDR3 is TGTGCCAGTTCTCCTTGGACAGGGAGGGATGAGCAGTTCTTC.

J is TRBJ1-4 and V is TRBV7-9; D is uncertain. Germline V gives CDR1 SEHNR, CDR2 FQNEAQ (reference sequence). The CDR3 has 15 amino acids. V lost 1 base, J lost 8 bases, and 14 bases lay in between. The DNA for the CDR3 is TGTGCCAGCAGCTTAGGACGCGCGGGCGGGGAAAAACTGTTTTTT. Its translation is CASSLGRAGGEKLFF.

The CDR3, as DNA: TGTGCCAGCACGCCCGGGGTAGTTAATGAAAAACTGTTTTTT. Translated: CASTPGVVNEKLFF. The chain uses TRBV5-5 and TRBJ1-4, with D unclear. The germline V gene encodes CDR1 SGHKS and CDR2 YYEKEE (reference sequence). The CDR3 is 14 residues long. V shed 6 bases and J shed 4 bases, with 13 bases lying between them.

The rearrangement links TRBV7-9 to TRBJ1-1; 8 nucleotides agree with TRBD1. The CDR3 totals 15 residues. Trimming at V came to 1 base and at J to 3 bases, leaving 4 bases not matched to a gene. Germline V gives CDR1 SEHNR, CDR2 FQNEAQ (reference sequence). Here the CDR3 DNA reads TGTGCCAGCAGCTTAGGGACAGGGCGGGACACTGAAGCTTTCTTT. Amino acids: CASSLGTGRDTEAFF.

The chain uses TRBV5-5 and TRBJ2-1; TRBD2 agrees at 8 bases. Germline CDR1 and CDR2: SGHKS and YYEKEE (reference sequence). V dropped 4 bases and J dropped 7; count of bases not matched to a gene: 19. This CDR3 contains 18 residues. This CDR3 reads CASSPYDPIAGRGNEQFF. The CDR3 DNA follows: TGTGCCAGCAGCCCATACGACCCAATAGCGGGAAGAGGGAATGAGCAGTTCTTC.

This chain links TRBV10-3 with TRBJ1-5; 7 bases map to TRBD1. CDR3 size: 16 residues. The V gene's germline CDR1 is ENHRY and CDR2 SYGVKD. The V gene end was trimmed by 3 bases and the J gene end by 1 base; junction bases not matched to a gene: 6. The CDR3 nucleotides are TGTGCCATCAGTGATCGACAGGGCCTAAGCAATCAGCCCCAGCATTTT. Amino acids: CAISDRQGLSNQPQHF.

The chain employs TRBV7-2 and TRBJ1-1; 8 nucleotides agree with TRBD1. Germline V gene data show CDR1 as SGHTA and CDR2 as FQGNSA. The CDR3 runs to 14 residues. V shed 4 bases, J shed 1 base, and the junction held 2 bases outside the gene matches. In nucleotides, the CDR3 is TGTGCCAGCAGCTCCGACAGGGGGAACACTGAAGCTTTCTTT. Translation: CASSSDRGNTEAFF.

This chain uses TRBV5-6 with TRBJ2-7; 7 bases align to TRBD2. This CDR3 has 16 residues. Germline trimming cut 0 bases from V and 9 bases from J; bases unmatched to any gene: 15. CDR1 is SGHDT and CDR2 is YYEEEE in the germline V gene. CDR3 nucleotide sequence: TGTGCCAGCAGCTTGGTGTCCCTAGCGGACCAATCCGGGCAGTACTTC. Its protein is CASSLVSLADQSGQYF.

This chain links TRBV18 with TRBJ2-7; TRBD2 matches 12 bases. Germline V gives CDR1 KGHSH, CDR2 LQKENI. After removal of 2 bases from V and 1 base from J, the junction contained 3 bases not matched to a gene. This CDR3 region has 16 residues. The CDR3 region has the DNA TGTGCCAGCTCACCATCTAGCGGGGGGGTTTCCTACGAGCAGTACTTC. This encodes CASSPSSGGVSYEQYF.

This clone was recorded a few times. The rearrangement joins TRBV4-1 to TRBJ2-3; D may be TRBD1 (6 bases). Germline lookup yields CDR1 MGHRA and CDR2 YSYEKL. The CDR3 has 13 amino acids. Trimming removed 3 bases from V and 7 bases from J, with 11 bases in between. CDR3 amino acids: CASSQGALNTQYF. In DNA form, the CDR3 reads TGCGCCAGCAGCCAGGGGGCCCTAAATACGCAGTATTTT.

The chain joins TRBV2 to TRBJ2-3, with D unclear. CDR3 length equals 12 residues. Germline CDR1 reads SNHLY; CDR2 reads FYNNEI. The V end lost 5 bases, the J end lost 6 bases, and 9 bases lay between the germline ends. The DNA for the CDR3 is TGTGCCAGCAGTCCTCCCGGGGATACGCAGTATTTT. Translation: CASSPPGDTQYF.

The chain carries TRBV9 and TRBJ2-2, with D possibly TRBD2 on 6 matching bases. Germline lookup yields CDR1 SGDLS and CDR2 YYNGEE. With 4 bases removed from V and 0 bases from J, the gap between germline ends came to 13 bases. The CDR3 sequence is 16 residues long. The CDR3 region has the DNA TGTGCCAGCAGCATAGGCGGGACGGCGAACACCGGGGAGCTGTTTTTT. This sequence encodes CASSIGGTANTGELFF.

The chain has TRBV6-5 and TRBJ2-7; TRBD2 matches at 9 bases. Germline values: CDR1 MNHEY, CDR2 SVGAGI. V gave up 4 bases and J gave up 1 base; unmatched junction bases: 8. CDR3 length equals 16 residues. The CDR3 is CASSSLRLADSYEQYF. In nucleotides, the CDR3 is TGTGCCAGCAGTTCCCTCCGACTAGCGGATTCCTACGAGCAGTACTTC.

V and J are TRBV27 and TRBJ2-5; D ambiguous. CDR3 length equals 14 residues. The germline V and J ends were trimmed by 3 bases and 5 bases, with 13 bases remaining between them. CDR1 is MNHEY, CDR2 SMNVEV, per germline (reference sequence). CDR3: CASSFRGAVETQYF. The CDR3 region has the DNA TGTGCCAGCAGTTTTCGCGGAGCAGTCGAGACCCAGTACTTC.

The V gene is TRBV6-6, the J gene TRBJ2-1, with 7 bases lining up with TRBD2. V dropped 5 bases and J dropped 7; count of bases not matched to a gene: 11. The length of the CDR3 is 15 residues. Germline CDR1 is MNHNY and CDR2 is SVGAGI (reference sequence). CDR3 sequence reads: CASSRAGAPGNEQFF. The CDR3 region has the DNA TGTGCCAGCAGTAGGGCGGGAGCCCCCGGAAATGAGCAGTTCTTC.

This clone has just one count. The chain carries TRBV5-1 and TRBJ2-5, with D possibly matching TRBD2 (5 bases). V was trimmed by 4 bases and J by 4 bases, leaving 8 bases between them. The germline V gene encodes CDR1 SGHRS and CDR2 YFSETQ. This CDR3 region has 12 residues. The CDR3 protein is CASSTSGETQYF. DNA for the CDR3: TGCGCCAGCAGCACCAGCGGAGAGACCCAGTACTTC.

This clone showed up just once. The genes are TRBV28 and TRBJ1-3, with D tentatively TRBD1 (6 bases). The CDR3 is 15 amino acids. Per the germline V gene, CDR1 is MDHEN and CDR2 is SYDVKM. V was shortened by 6 bases and J by 4 bases, with 16 bases between the two germline ends. The CDR3 reads CASRAQGLRGNTIYF. The CDR3 DNA follows: TGTGCCAGCAGGGCACAGGGTCTGCGGGGAAACACCATATATTTT.

The CDR3 region has the DNA TGTGCCAGCAGCGTAGGACAGGGTGACTACGAGCAGTACTTC. It is translated as CASSVGQGDYEQYF. This chain joins TRBV9 and TRBJ2-7; 7 bases line up with TRBD1. Germline CDR1 is SGDLS and CDR2 is YYNGEE. The CDR3 is 14 residues long. The J segment lost 3 bases and the V segment lost 0 bases, leaving 3 bases of the junction unmatched.

This rearrangement joins TRBV30 to TRBJ1-1; D is possibly TRBD1 (6 bases). Per the germline V gene, CDR1 is GTSNPN and CDR2 is SVGIG (reference sequence). This CDR3 has 12 amino acids. The CDR3 loop is CARGGVRTEAFF. The CDR3 DNA sequence: TGTGCTAGAGGGGGGGTTAGAACTGAAGCTTTCTTT.

The chain combines TRBV19 with TRBJ2-7; 10 nucleotides line up with TRBD2. Germline trimming cut 3 bases from V and 4 bases from J; bases unmatched to any gene: 3. The CDR3 runs 14 residues. CDR1 LNHDA and CDR2 SQIVND come from the germline V gene (reference sequence). In DNA form, the CDR3 reads TGTGCCAGTAGTATTGGACTAGCGGAGTACGAGCAGTACTTC. Translation gives CASSIGLAEYEQYF.

This clone was observed once. The chain links TRBV5-5 to TRBJ2-5; D remains ambiguous. Per germline, CDR1 SGHKS and CDR2 YYEKEE (reference sequence). V was shortened by 2 bases and J by 5 bases, with 16 bases between the two germline ends. The CDR3 sequence is 15 residues long. As DNA, the CDR3 is TGTGCCAGCAGCTTTGGGTCCCCCATGGAGGAGACCCAGTACTTC. Its protein product is CASSFGSPMEETQYF.

This sequence joins TRBV28 and TRBJ1-5, with 7 positions matching TRBD1. V dropped 4 bases and J dropped 11; count of bases not matched to a gene: 5. Germline V gene lookup returns CDR1 MDHEN and CDR2 SYDVKM. This CDR3 contains 12 residues. The CDR3 DNA reads TGTGCCAGCAGTTCAGGAGGACAGGCCCAGCATTTT. It is translated as CASSSGGQAQHF. The full variable domain, with the rest looked up from reference TRBV28 and TRBJ1-5, is DVKVTQSSRYLVKRTGEKVFLECVQDMDHENMFWYRQDPGLGLRLIYFSYDVKMKEKGDIPEGYSVSREKKERFSLILESASTNQTSMYLCASSSGGQAQHFGDGTRLSIL.

This clone was recorded once. V usage is TRBV27 and J usage is TRBJ1-5; 9 bases map to TRBD1. V trimming: 6 bases; J trimming: 1 base; junction bases outside the gene matches: 7. Germline V gene data show CDR1 as MNHEY and CDR2 as SMNVEV (reference sequence). CDR3 length equals 16 residues. CDR3 amino acids: CASRAQGALSNQPQHF. CDR3 DNA sequence: TGTGCCAGCAGAGCACAGGGGGCGCTCAGCAATCAGCCCCAGCATTTT.

About this clone itself: This sample also contains other DNA sequences that code for the same CDR3. The rearrangement joins TRBV7-2 to TRBJ2-7; 7 bases are shared with TRBD2. The CDR3 runs to 13 residues. Trimming at V came to 2 bases and at J to 3 bases, leaving 1 base not matched to a gene. Germline CDR1 and CDR2: SGHTA and FQGNSA. The CDR3 DNA reads as TGTGCCAGCAGCTTAACGGGGGGCTACGAGCAGTACTTC. Translation: CASSLTGGYEQYF.

This clone was found a few times. The V and J genes are TRBV5-6 and TRBJ2-3; D unclear. CDR3 length equals 14 residues. Germline CDR1 and CDR2: SGHDT and YYEEEE. The V end lost 1 base, the J end lost 2 bases, and 8 bases lay between the germline ends. CDR3 in amino acids: CASSLLQNTDTQYF. The CDR3 nucleotides read TGTGCCAGCAGCTTGTTACAGAACACAGATACGCAGTATTTT.

This sequence joins TRBV6-6 and TRBJ1-5, with 7 bases that match TRBD1. The CDR3 covers 14 residues. V lost 7 bases and J lost 6; bases outside the gene matches: 9. Germline CDR1 is MNHNY and CDR2 is SVGAGI (reference sequence). Here the CDR3 reads CASTMTGLSQPQHF. In DNA form, the CDR3 reads TGTGCCAGCACCATGACAGGGCTTAGTCAGCCCCAGCATTTT.